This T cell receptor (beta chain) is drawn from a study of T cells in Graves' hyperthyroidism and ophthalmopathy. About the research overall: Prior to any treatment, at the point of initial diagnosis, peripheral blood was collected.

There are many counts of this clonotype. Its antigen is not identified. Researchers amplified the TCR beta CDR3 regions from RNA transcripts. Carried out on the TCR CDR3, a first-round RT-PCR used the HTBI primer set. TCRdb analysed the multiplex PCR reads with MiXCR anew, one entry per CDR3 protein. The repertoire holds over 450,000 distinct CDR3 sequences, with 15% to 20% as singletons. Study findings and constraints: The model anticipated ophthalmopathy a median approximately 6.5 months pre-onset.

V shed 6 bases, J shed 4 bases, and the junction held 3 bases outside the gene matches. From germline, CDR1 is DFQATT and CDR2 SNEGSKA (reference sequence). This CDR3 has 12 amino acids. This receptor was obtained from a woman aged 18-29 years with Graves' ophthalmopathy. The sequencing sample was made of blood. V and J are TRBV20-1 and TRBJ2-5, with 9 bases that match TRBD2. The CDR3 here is CSAQTSGETQYF. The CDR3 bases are TGCAGTGCCCAGACTAGCGGAGAGACCCAGTACTTC.